The 27 T cell receptor beta chains reported below all come from one sample, sequenced in a study of blood T cell repertoires in COVID-19. Produced via immunoSEQ multiplex PCR; TCRdb's table is partial and in-frame only. The sample lists over 200,000 clones, about 85% seen once, with less than 15% in the top ten. What was sequenced was peripheral blood. These receptors were obtained from a woman aged 18-29 years who had recovered from COVID-19.

V usage is TRBV9 and J usage is TRBJ2-7; D perhaps matches TRBD2 (6 bases). CDR3 size: 15 residues. Trimming took 0 bases from V and 5 from J, leaving 15 bases between them. The germline gives CDR1 SGDLS, CDR2 YYNGEE. DNA of the CDR3: TGTGCCAGCAGCGTAGAAGGTGGAGGGTCCGACGAGCAGTACTTC. Its protein product is CASSVEGGGSDEQYF.

The chain carries TRBV9 and TRBJ2-7; 11 nucleotides match TRBD2. The CDR3 is made up of 15 amino acids. J lost 2 bases, V lost 4 bases, and 5 bases had no gene match. Germline lookup yields CDR1 SGDLS and CDR2 YYNGEE. This CDR3 reads CASSPRLAGTYEQYF. CDR3 sequence (DNA): TGTGCCAGCAGCCCCCGACTAGCGGGAACCTACGAGCAGTACTTC.

The chain is built from TRBV30 and TRBJ1-6, with TRBD1 matching 9 bases. This CDR3 has 13 residues. Trimming cost V 4 bases and J 8 bases; bases outside gene matches: 3. Germline CDR1 GTSNPN, CDR2 SVGIG (reference sequence). The chain's CDR3 is CAWTDRGDSPLHF. CDR3 nucleotide sequence: TGTGCCTGGACGGACAGGGGTGATTCACCCCTCCACTTT.

The V call is TRBV7-3, the J call TRBJ2-4, with 7 bases matching TRBD1. With V trimmed by 5 bases and J by 8 bases, 3 bases remained unmatched. Germline CDR1 SGHTA, CDR2 FQGTGA. The CDR3 is 12 amino acids. The CDR3 DNA follows: TGTGCCAGCAGCCCAGGGGGAGACATTCAGTACTTC. Its protein is CASSPGGDIQYF.

This sequence joins TRBV9 and TRBJ2-5, with D possibly being TRBD1 (5 bases). The germline gives CDR1 SGDLS, CDR2 YYNGEE. The CDR3 consists of 14 residues. Between the trimmed V and J ends, which lost 4 bases and 3 bases, there was a span of 13 bases. CDR3 sequence reads: CASSHGAGKETQYF. CDR3 coding DNA: TGTGCCAGCAGCCATGGGGCAGGGAAAGAGACCCAGTACTTC.

This CDR3 is CASTGGSYEQYF. The CDR3 bases are TGTGCCAGTACAGGGGGCTCCTACGAGCAGTACTTC. The chain recombines TRBV7-2 with TRBJ2-7, with 8 bases aligning to TRBD1. This CDR3 is 12 amino acids long. The V segment lost 9 bases and the J segment 0 bases; nucleotides outside the gene matches: 1. From germline, CDR1 is SGHTA and CDR2 FQGNSA.

The CDR3, as DNA: TGTGCCAGCATGCTAGCGGGAAATGAGCAGTTCTTC. Amino acids: CASMLAGNEQFF. The rearrangement uses TRBV12-3 or TRBV12-4 and TRBJ2-1; 9 positions match TRBD2. The CDR3 sequence is 12 residues long. The V gene end was trimmed by 7 bases and the J gene end by 7 bases; junction bases not matched to a gene: 2.

This chain uses TRBV27 with TRBJ2-7, with 13 bases that match TRBD2. Germline assignment: CDR1 MNHEY and CDR2 SMNVEV (reference sequence). The CDR3 has 14 amino acids. Trimming took 5 bases from V and 6 from J; bases not matched to a gene: 4. The CDR3 spells CASSIGLAGVEQYF. The CDR3 DNA is TGTGCCAGCAGTATCGGACTAGCGGGAGTCGAGCAGTACTTC.

Only one count was recorded for this clone. The V call is TRBV7-9, the J call TRBJ1-1, with 10 bases that match TRBD1. The CDR3 sequence is 15 residues long. With 6 bases clipped from V and 5 bases from J, the junction kept 9 bases outside the gene matches. The germline CDR1 and CDR2 sequences are SEHNR and FQNEAQ (reference sequence). The CDR3 protein is CASRNYGTGDTEAFF. CDR3 bases: TGTGCCAGCAGGAATTACGGGACAGGGGATACTGAAGCTTTCTTT.

This sequence joins TRBV11-2 and TRBJ2-5; D possibly corresponds to TRBD2 (6 bases). CDR3 length: 12 amino acids. Germline V gives CDR1 SGHAT, CDR2 FQNNGV. Deletions cut 10 bases from V and 1 base from J, with 10 bases between. The CDR3 loop is CATSGLQETQYF. The CDR3 coding sequence is TGTGCCACCTCGGGACTCCAAGAGACCCAGTACTTC. The whole variable domain, remainder taken from reference TRBV11-2 and TRBJ2-5, is EAGVAQSPRYKIIEKRQSVAFWCNPISGHATLYWYQQILGQGPKLLIQFQNNGVVDDSQLPKDRFSAERLKGVDSTLKIQPAKLEDSAVYLCATSGLQETQYFGPGTRLLVL.

The rearrangement links TRBV5-1 to TRBJ2-3; 7 bases agree with TRBD1. V lost 5 bases and J lost 4; bases outside the gene matches: 10. CDR1 and CDR2 from the germline V gene are SGHRS and YFSETQ. The CDR3 sequence is 15 residues long. For the CDR3, the DNA is TGCGCCAGCAGTCGGGACAGTCATAGAGCAGATACGCAGTATTTT. Protein sequence: CASSRDSHRADTQYF.

This chain connects TRBV25-1 to TRBJ1-2; D perhaps matches TRBD1 (6 bases). Germline values: CDR1 MGHDK, CDR2 SYGVNS. Trimming cost V 4 bases and J 5 bases, with 11 bases left between them. The CDR3 is 13 residues long. The CDR3, as DNA: TGTGCCAGCAGTGGTTCTACAGGGTATGGCTACACCTTC. Its translation: CASSGSTGYGYTF.

In its sample, this clone was seen once. The J gene is TRBJ2-7, the V gene TRBV5-1; D may be TRBD1 (6 bases). Germline assignment: CDR1 SGHRS and CDR2 YFSETQ. V lost 4 bases, J lost 5 bases, and 16 bases lay in between. CDR3 length: 14 residues. CDR3 DNA: TGCGCCAGCAGCATCCGGACAGCCGGGGACGAGCAGTACTTC. Translation: CASSIRTAGDEQYF.

The rearrangement uses TRBV6-2 or TRBV6-3 and TRBJ2-3, with a tentative D call TRBD2 (5 bases). Trimming cost V 5 bases and J 2 bases, with 14 bases left between them. There are 15 residues in the CDR3. Germline CDR1 is MNHEY and CDR2 is SVGEGT. This CDR3 reads CASSVWRGPTDTQYF. CDR3 DNA: TGTGCCAGCAGTGTTTGGAGAGGGCCCACAGATACGCAGTATTTT.

The table lists this clone with a few counts. This chain connects TRBV28 to TRBJ2-7; the match to TRBD2 covers 12 bases. Germline V gene sequence: CDR1 MDHEN, CDR2 SYDVKM. V lost 3 bases to trimming and J lost 6 bases; unmatched junction nucleotides: 18. The CDR3 is 19 amino acids. Here the CDR3 reads CASSFNPSGRAAESIEQYF. The CDR3 nucleotides read TGTGCCAGCAGTTTCAACCCTAGCGGGAGGGCCGCAGAGTCGATCGAGCAGTACTTC.

This chain connects TRBV9 to TRBJ2-3, with TRBD1 as a possible D gene (6 bases). Trimming left V 3 bases short and J 3 bases short, with 14 bases between. This CDR3 comprises 15 residues. Germline-derived CDR1 and CDR2 are SGDLS and YYNGEE. The DNA of the CDR3 is TGTGCCAGCAGCGGGAGACAGGTGAGAACAGATACGCAGTATTTT. This encodes CASSGRQVRTDTQYF.

CDR3 sequence (DNA): TGTGCCAGTAGTGCCGGACAGGTGGGGTACGAGCAGTACTTC. Its protein product is CASSAGQVGYEQYF. The chain couples TRBV19 to TRBJ2-7, with 7 bases matching TRBD1. After removal of 5 bases from V and 4 bases from J, the junction contained 8 bases not matched to a gene. Germline assignment: CDR1 LNHDA and CDR2 SQIVND (reference sequence). The CDR3 spans 14 residues.

V gene TRBV30 combines with J gene TRBJ1-5; no firm D call. This CDR3 has 14 residues. Germline V CDR1 and CDR2: GTSNPN, SVGIG (reference sequence). V was pared by 4 bases and J by 0 bases, with 10 bases between. In DNA form, the CDR3 reads TGTGCCTGGAACCCAGGCTATAGCAATCAGCCCCAGCATTTT. Translated, it gives CAWNPGYSNQPQHF. Full variable domain (rest looked up from reference TRBV30 and TRBJ1-5): SQTIHQWPATLVQPVGSPLSLECTVEGTSNPNLYWYRQAAGRGLQLLFYSVGIGQISSEVPQNLSASRPQDRQFILSSKKLLLSDSGFYLCAWNPGYSNQPQHFGDGTRLSIL.

This clone was picked up one time. The J gene is TRBJ1-5, the V gene TRBV9, with D uncertain. The CDR3 has 13 amino acids. Germline V gene data show CDR1 as SGDLS and CDR2 as YYNGEE. V was cut by 3 bases and J by 0 bases, with 4 bases left in between. The CDR3 region is CASSESSNQPQHF. CDR3 nucleotides: TGTGCCAGCAGCGAGAGTAGCAATCAGCCCCAGCATTTT.

A single count supports this clone. The genes are TRBV10-3 and TRBJ1-1; no clear D. Trimming left V 2 bases short and J 5 bases short, with 12 bases between. This CDR3 spans 14 amino acids. Germline CDR1 reads ENHRY; CDR2 reads SYGVKD. For the CDR3, the DNA is TGTGCCATCAGTGAGAGGAGACCTGAGACTGAAGCTTTCTTT. It codes for CAISERRPETEAFF.

This rearrangement joins TRBV29-1 to TRBJ1-1; 8 nucleotides match TRBD1. Per germline, CDR1 SQVTM and CDR2 ANQGSEA. The CDR3 runs 14 residues. V shed 5 bases and J 3 bases; nucleotides not matched to a gene: 8. The CDR3: CSVPWTGSDTEAFF. DNA for the CDR3: TGCAGCGTTCCCTGGACAGGGTCGGACACTGAAGCTTTCTTT.

J is TRBJ2-7 and V is TRBV2, with TRBD2 identical over 9 bases. V shed 6 bases, J shed 5 bases, and the junction held 11 bases outside the gene matches. The germline gives CDR1 SNHLY, CDR2 FYNNEI. The CDR3 is made up of 15 amino acids. For the CDR3, the DNA is TGTGCCAGCAGGGTAGCGGGAGAACTAGTCCACGAGCAGTACTTC. As protein: CASRVAGELVHEQYF.

The rearrangement links TRBV4-2 to TRBJ1-1; D is possibly TRBD1 (5 bases). From germline, CDR1 is LGHNA and CDR2 YNFKEQ. V lost 2 bases, J lost 4 bases, and 14 bases lay in between. The CDR3 is 15 residues long. The CDR3 DNA reads TGTGCCAGCAGCCAACCTCCGGGGGTACTCACTGAAGCTTTCTTT. It specifies CASSQPPGVLTEAFF.

The chain links TRBV27 to TRBJ2-3; 9 bases map to TRBD2. Germline V gene sequence: CDR1 MNHEY, CDR2 SMNVEV (reference sequence). The CDR3 consists of 16 residues. The ends lost 5 bases at V and 7 bases at J; junction bases unmatched: 13. CDR3 in amino acids: CASSLISGRYMNTQYF. The CDR3 DNA sequence: TGTGCCAGCAGTCTCATCAGCGGGAGGTACATGAATACGCAGTATTTT.

The V gene is TRBV25-1, the J gene TRBJ1-1; TRBD1 matches at 8 bases. Germline CDR1 MGHDK, CDR2 SYGVNS. The J segment lost 5 bases and the V segment lost 1 base, leaving 9 bases of the junction unmatched. This CDR3 has 16 amino acids. CDR3 nucleotides: TGTGCCAGCAGTGAATTTTTTGTAACAGGGGGAACTGAAGCTTTCTTT. This sequence encodes CASSEFFVTGGTEAFF.

The genes are TRBV4-3 and TRBJ2-1; 7 bases map to TRBD1. The V segment lost 0 bases and the J segment 7 bases; nucleotides outside the gene matches: 9. Germline-derived CDR1 and CDR2 are LGHNA and YSLEER. The CDR3 consists of 16 residues. The CDR3 region is CASSQDFGAGGNEQFF. DNA of the CDR3: TGCGCCAGCAGCCAAGATTTCGGAGCAGGGGGAAATGAGCAGTTCTTC.

This rearrangement joins TRBV7-3 to TRBJ1-2; 9 positions match TRBD1. Germline V gives CDR1 SGHTA, CDR2 FQGTGA. J lost 8 bases, V lost 5 bases, and 9 bases had no gene match. This CDR3 contains 14 residues. This CDR3 is CASSATGGRGGYTF. The CDR3 DNA is TGTGCCAGCAGCGCCACAGGGGGCAGGGGAGGCTACACCTTC.